This T cell receptor (beta chain) was sequenced during a study of beta chain features in type 1 diabetes. Background on the study: Similarity in age, gender and cell yields was seen between patients and healthy donors. Overall study results and limits: All four CD4+ subsets of Type 1 diabetes patients contained TCRB CDR3s that were moderately but significantly shorter.

Comments on this clone: The antigen remains undetermined.

This CDR3 spans 16 amino acids. Trimming at V came to 1 base and at J to 6 bases, leaving 7 bases not matched to a gene. Germline values: CDR1 SGHRS, CDR2 YFSETQ. Expressed TCRB transcripts were sequenced, since all the RNA that had been isolated was reverse transcribed. The table came from immunoSEQ multiplex PCR; TCRdb's copy has only in-frame clones and leaves some out. The data contain roughly 150,000 clones, 8% to 9.5% of them singletons. The material sequenced was central memory CD4+ T cells from blood. The TCR originated in a woman aged 18-29 years with type 1 diabetes. The chain recombines TRBV5-1 with TRBJ2-1, with 10 bases that match TRBD2. CDR3 DNA sequence: TGCGCCAGCAGCTTGTCCCAGCGGGGGGGCCTCAATGAGCAGTTCTTC. Translating gives CASSLSQRGGLNEQFF.